This T cell receptor (beta chain) emerged from a study of radiation and T cells in renal cell carcinoma. Overall study findings and caveats: From baseline, blood top tumor clonotypes peaked at 2 weeks post-radiation.

As regards this clone: As yet, its antigen is unknown.

Specified time point: baseline pretreatment blood. Regarding treatment: 15 Gy SBRT to primary tumor, nephrectomy 4 weeks later. Some clones are missing from TCRdb's copy, which holds only in-frame ones; the method was immunoSEQ multiplex PCR. The table lists 140,000 or so clones, roughly 88% of them singletons. This specimen consisted of blood, obtained from a patient whose treatment included radiotherapy and nephrectomy. The source is a woman aged 45 to 65 with renal cell carcinoma.

CDR3 region: CASSEILTSNEQFF. The CDR3 DNA is TGTGCCAGCAGTGAGATTTTGACCAGCAATGAGCAGTTCTTC. The chain is built from TRBV2 and TRBJ2-1, with D hard to call. CDR1 and CDR2 from the germline V gene are SNHLY and FYNNEI. Trimming left V 3 bases short and J 6 bases short, with 12 bases between. The CDR3 covers 14 residues.